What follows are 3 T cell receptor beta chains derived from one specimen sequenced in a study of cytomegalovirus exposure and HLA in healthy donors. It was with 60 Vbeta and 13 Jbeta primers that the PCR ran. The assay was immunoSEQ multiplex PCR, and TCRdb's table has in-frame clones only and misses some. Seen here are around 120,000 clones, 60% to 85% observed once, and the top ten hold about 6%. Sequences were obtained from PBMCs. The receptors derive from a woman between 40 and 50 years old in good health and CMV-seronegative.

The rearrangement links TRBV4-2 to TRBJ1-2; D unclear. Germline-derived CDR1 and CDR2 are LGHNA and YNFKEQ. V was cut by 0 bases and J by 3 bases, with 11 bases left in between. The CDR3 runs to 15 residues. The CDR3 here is CASSQDGLGHYGYTF. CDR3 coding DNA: TGTGCCAGCAGCCAAGATGGTCTGGGCCACTATGGCTACACCTTC.

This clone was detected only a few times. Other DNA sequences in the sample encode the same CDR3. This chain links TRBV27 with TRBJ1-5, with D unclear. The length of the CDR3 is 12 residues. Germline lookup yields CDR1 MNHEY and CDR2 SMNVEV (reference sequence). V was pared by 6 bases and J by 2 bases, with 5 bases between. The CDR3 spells CASRRGNQPQHF. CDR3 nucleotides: TGTGCCAGCAGGAGGGGCAATCAGCCCCAGCATTTT.

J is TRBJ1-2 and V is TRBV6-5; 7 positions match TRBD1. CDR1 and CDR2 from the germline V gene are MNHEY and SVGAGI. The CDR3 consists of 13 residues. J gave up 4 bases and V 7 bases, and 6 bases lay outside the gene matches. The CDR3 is CASTLGTAYGYTF. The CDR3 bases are TGTGCCAGCACTTTAGGGACAGCCTATGGCTACACCTTC.